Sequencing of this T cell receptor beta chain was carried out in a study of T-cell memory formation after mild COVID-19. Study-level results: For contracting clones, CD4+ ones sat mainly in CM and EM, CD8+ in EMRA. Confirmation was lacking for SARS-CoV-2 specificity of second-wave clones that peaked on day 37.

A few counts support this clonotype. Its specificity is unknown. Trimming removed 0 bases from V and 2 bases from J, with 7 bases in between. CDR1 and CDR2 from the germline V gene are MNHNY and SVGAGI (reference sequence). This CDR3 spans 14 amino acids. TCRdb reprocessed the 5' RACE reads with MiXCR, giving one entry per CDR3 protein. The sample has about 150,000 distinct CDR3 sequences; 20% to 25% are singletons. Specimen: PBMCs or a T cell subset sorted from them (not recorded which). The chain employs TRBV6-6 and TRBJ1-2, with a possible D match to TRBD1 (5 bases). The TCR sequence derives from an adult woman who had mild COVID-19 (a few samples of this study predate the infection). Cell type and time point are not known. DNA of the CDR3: TGTGCCAGCAGTTACTCGACAGAGAACTATGGCTACACCTTC. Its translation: CASSYSTENYGYTF.